This is a list of T cell receptor beta chains from one sample in a study of PD-L1 blockade in urothelial cancer. TCRdb's table, derived via immunoSEQ multiplex PCR, lists solely in-frame clones and lacks some. The data hold tens of thousands of clones, with about 90% observed a single time. The material was PBMCs, obtained around atezolizumab (anti-PD-L1) treatment. These receptors came from a man between 60 and 75 years old with urothelial cancer. The CDR3 runs from the conserved cysteine through the conserved F or W. The order of the fields is V gene, D gene, J gene, clone size, CDR3 protein, CDR3 DNA. D genes are given only for firm matches. Expanded clones get a size class; other rows say once, few or many, or leave the size out.

TRBV27	TRBD2	TRBJ2-5	-	CASSFQGLAKTQYF	TGTGCCAGCAGTTTTCAAGGACTAGCCAAGACCCAGTACTTC
TRBV5-1	-	TRBJ2-1	-	CASSSNSGTYNEQFF	TGCGCCAGCAGTTCTAATAGCGGAACCTACAATGAGCAGTTCTTC
TRBV30	TRBD1	TRBJ2-2	-	CAWSHNRGPTGELFF	TGTGCCTGGAGTCACAACAGGGGACCCACCGGGGAGCTGTTTTTT
TRBV11-1	TRBD2	TRBJ2-7	-	CASSPTSGSSYEQYF	TGTGCCAGCAGCCCAACTAGCGGGAGCTCCTACGAGCAGTACTTC
TRBV5-6	-	TRBJ1-2	-	CASSLMGAWGYTF	TGTGCCAGCAGCTTGATGGGGGCGTGGGGCTACACCTTC
TRBV29-1	-	TRBJ2-3	-	CSVEAEQAAQYF	TGCAGCGTTGAGGCAGAACAGGCGGCGCAGTATTTT
TRBV4-3	-	TRBJ2-7	-	CASSQKTGEGYEQYF	TGCGCCAGCAGCCAAAAGACAGGGGAGGGCTACGAGCAGTACTTC
TRBV7-3	TRBD1	TRBJ2-6	-	CASSYRGPGANVLTF	TGTGCCAGCAGCTACAGGGGGCCGGGGGCCAACGTCCTGACTTTC
TRBV4-3	-	TRBJ2-7	-	CASSQDRQTLTYEQYF	TGCGCCAGCAGCCAAGACAGGCAAACGCTGACCTACGAGCAGTACTTC
TRBV4-3	TRBD2	TRBJ2-3	-	CASSPNPSGADTQYF	TGCGCCAGCAGCCCCAACCCTAGCGGGGCCGATACGCAGTATTTT
TRBV4-1	TRBD1	TRBJ1-2	-	CASSQDLSGQGKTYGYTF	TGCGCCAGCAGCCAAGATCTGAGTGGACAGGGAAAGACTTATGGCTACACCTTC
TRBV30	TRBD2	TRBJ2-2	-	CAWTRPLGTSGTLLRGTGELFF	TGTGCCTGGACCAGACCCCTGGGGACTAGCGGGACGCTACTGAGGGGCACCGGGGAGCTGTTTTTT
TRBV5-1	-	TRBJ1-1	-	CASSPGQTNTEAFF	TGCGCCAGCAGCCCGGGACAAACGAACACTGAAGCTTTCTTT
TRBV4-2	-	TRBJ2-1	-	CASSHPGTYNEQFF	TGTGCCAGCAGCCACCCAGGTACCTACAATGAGCAGTTCTTC
TRBV18	TRBD1	TRBJ2-3	-	CASSPPGQGTTDTQYF	TGTGCCAGCTCACCCCCGGGACAGGGAACCACAGATACGCAGTATTTT
TRBV30	-	TRBJ2-3	-	CAWSPEGTDTQYF	TGTGCCTGGAGTCCGGAGGGGACAGATACGCAGTATTTT
TRBV15	-	TRBJ2-1	-	CATSRDLGGLGEQFF	TGTGCCACCAGCAGAGATCTGGGGGGGCTTGGTGAGCAGTTCTTC
TRBV7-7	TRBD1	TRBJ2-5	-	CASSPNRGLETQYF	TGTGCCAGCAGTCCTAACAGGGGGCTGGAGACCCAGTACTTC
TRBV2	-	TRBJ2-5	-	CASSATGHETQYF	TGTGCCAGCAGTGCCACAGGGCACGAGACCCAGTACTTC
TRBV2	TRBD1	TRBJ2-7	-	CASTPTRRTGGDEQYF	TGTGCCAGCACCCCAACCCGGCGGACAGGGGGCGACGAGCAGTACTTC
TRBV18	TRBD1	TRBJ2-1	-	CASSRTTGGSGDEQFF	TGTGCCAGCTCACGAACGACAGGGGGTAGTGGGGATGAGCAGTTCTTC
TRBV7-3	-	TRBJ2-3	few	CASSPDRGTDTQYF	TGTGCCAGCAGCCCAGATCGAGGAACTGATACGCAGTATTTT
TRBV7-9	-	TRBJ2-3	-	CASSPRVADTQYF	TGTGCCAGCAGCCCTCGGGTGGCAGATACGCAGTATTTT
TRBV10-1	TRBD1	TRBJ2-1	-	CASSDRDRTYNEQFF	TGCGCCAGCAGTGACCGGGACAGGACATACAATGAGCAGTTCTTC
TRBV9	TRBD2	TRBJ2-7	-	CASSGGGLASYEQYF	TGTGCCAGCAGCGGAGGGGGACTAGCTTCCTACGAGCAGTACTTC
TRBV5-1	TRBD1	TRBJ2-1	-	CASSPGDRENNEQFF	TGCGCCAGCAGCCCCGGGGACAGGGAGAACAATGAGCAGTTCTTC
TRBV5-5	-	TRBJ1-2	few	CASSLQGFDYGYTF	TGTGCCAGCAGCTTGCAGGGCTTCGACTATGGCTACACCTTC
TRBV18	TRBD1	TRBJ2-1	-	CASSPGTGGFDEQFF	TGTGCCAGCTCACCTGGGACAGGGGGCTTCGATGAGCAGTTCTTC
TRBV9	-	TRBJ1-3	-	CASSPQGSGNTIYF	TGTGCCAGCAGCCCGCAGGGATCTGGAAACACCATATATTTT
TRBV5-4	-	TRBJ2-5	-	CASAVFGSTKETQYF	TGTGCCAGCGCGGTCTTTGGGAGCACGAAAGAGACCCAGTACTTC
TRBV5-1	-	TRBJ2-7	once	CASSNSVSYEQYF	TGCGCCAGCAGCAACTCGGTCTCCTACGAGCAGTACTTC
TRBV27	TRBD1	TRBJ1-4	-	CASSLFRPRGRQNEKLFF	TGTGCCAGCAGTTTATTCCGGCCAAGGGGGCGACAGAATGAAAAACTGTTTTTT
TRBV7-2	TRBD1	TRBJ1-1	-	CASSLDWDRAGTEAFF	TGTGCCAGCAGCTTAGATTGGGACAGGGCTGGTACTGAAGCTTTCTTT
TRBV6-1	-	TRBJ1-1	-	CASSETTGRSEAFF	TGTGCCAGCAGTGAAACCACAGGACGCAGCGAAGCTTTCTTT
TRBV7-9	TRBD1	TRBJ2-5	once	CASSSTPGGRQTQYF	TGTGCCAGCAGCTCCACGCCAGGGGGCCGGCAGACCCAGTACTTC
TRBV29-1	TRBD1	TRBJ2-3	-	CSGDRDRVGDTQYF	TGCAGCGGAGACCGGGACAGGGTAGGAGATACGCAGTATTTT
TRBV30	TRBD1	TRBJ2-7	-	CAWSPSWDSLRSEQYF	TGTGCCTGGAGTCCCTCATGGGACAGCCTCCGTAGCGAGCAGTACTTC
TRBV28	TRBD1	TRBJ1-1	-	CASSSRDRGGKAFF	TGTGCCAGCAGTTCAAGGGACAGGGGCGGTAAGGCTTTCTTT
TRBV7-2	TRBD1	TRBJ1-4	once	CASSRDRGEKLFF	TGTGCCAGCAGCCGGGACAGGGGGGAAAAACTGTTTTTT
TRBV5-4	TRBD1	TRBJ2-1	-	CASSWGGQGAPNEQFF	TGTGCCAGCAGCTGGGGGGGACAGGGGGCTCCCAATGAGCAGTTCTTC
TRBV5-1	TRBD2	TRBJ2-5	-	CASRPRLAGETQYF	TGCGCCAGCAGACCCCGACTAGCAGGGGAGACCCAGTACTTC
TRBV5-8	-	TRBJ2-1	-	CASTRRRETNNEQFF	TGTGCCAGCACCCGGCGGAGGGAGACGAACAATGAGCAGTTCTTC
TRBV7-9	-	TRBJ2-7	-	CASSSWTGPGENEQYF	TGTGCCAGCAGCTCTTGGACCGGTCCAGGGGAGAACGAGCAGTACTTC
TRBV15	-	TRBJ2-2	-	CATSRDFRGSYTGELFF	TGTGCCACCAGCAGAGATTTCAGGGGCTCGTACACCGGGGAGCTGTTTTTT
TRBV25-1	-	TRBJ2-1	-	CASSSYNEQFF	TGTGCCAGCAGTTCATACAATGAGCAGTTCTTC
TRBV18	TRBD1	TRBJ1-1	-	CASSPGQGGTEAFF	TGTGCCAGCTCACCTGGACAGGGCGGCACTGAAGCTTTCTTT